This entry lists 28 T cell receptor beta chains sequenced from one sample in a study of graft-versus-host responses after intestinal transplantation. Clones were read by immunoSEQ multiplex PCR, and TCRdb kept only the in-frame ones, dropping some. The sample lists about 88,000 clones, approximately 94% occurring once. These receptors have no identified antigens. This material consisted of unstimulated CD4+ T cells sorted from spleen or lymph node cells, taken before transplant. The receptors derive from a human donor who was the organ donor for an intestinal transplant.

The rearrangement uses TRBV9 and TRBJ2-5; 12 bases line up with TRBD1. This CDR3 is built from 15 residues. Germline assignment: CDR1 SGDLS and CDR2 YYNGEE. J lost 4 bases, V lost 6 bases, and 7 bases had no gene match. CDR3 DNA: TGTGCCAGCACCGGGACAGGGGGCGCAGGAGAGACCCAGTACTTC. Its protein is CASTGTGGAGETQYF.

CDR3 loop: CAINSVAGIMRDYGYTF. The CDR3 DNA follows: TGTGCCATCAATTCGGTGGCAGGGATTATGCGGGACTATGGCTACACCTTC. The chain has TRBV10-3 and TRBJ1-2; possibly TRBD1 for D (5 bases). CDR1 is ENHRY, CDR2 SYGVKD, per germline. The CDR3 length is 17 residues. Trimming removed 7 bases at V and 3 bases at J, with 24 bases between.

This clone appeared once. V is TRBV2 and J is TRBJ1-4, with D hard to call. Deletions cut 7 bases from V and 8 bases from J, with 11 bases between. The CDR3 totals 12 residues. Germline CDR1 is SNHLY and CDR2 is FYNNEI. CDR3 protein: CASISVGEKLFF. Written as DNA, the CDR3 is TGTGCCAGCATATCAGTGGGCGAAAAACTGTTTTTT.

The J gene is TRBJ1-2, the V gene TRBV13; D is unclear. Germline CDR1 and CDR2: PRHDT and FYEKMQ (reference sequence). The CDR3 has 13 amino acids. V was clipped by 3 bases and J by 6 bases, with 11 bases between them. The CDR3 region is CASSFLPFDGYTF. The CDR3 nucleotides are TGTGCCAGCAGCTTCTTACCTTTTGATGGCTACACCTTC. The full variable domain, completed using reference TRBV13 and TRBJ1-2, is AAGVIQSPRHLIKEKRETATLKCYPIPRHDTVYWYQQGPGQDPQFLISFYEKMQSDKGSIPDRFSAQQFSDYHSELNMSSLELGDSALYFCASSFLPFDGYTFGSGTRLTVV.

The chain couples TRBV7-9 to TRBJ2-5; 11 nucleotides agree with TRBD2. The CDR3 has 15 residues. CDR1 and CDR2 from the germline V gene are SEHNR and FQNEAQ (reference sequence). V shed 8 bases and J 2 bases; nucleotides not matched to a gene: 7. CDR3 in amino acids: CASLQTSGAQETQYF. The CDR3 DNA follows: TGTGCCAGCCTACAGACTAGCGGGGCTCAAGAGACCCAGTACTTC.

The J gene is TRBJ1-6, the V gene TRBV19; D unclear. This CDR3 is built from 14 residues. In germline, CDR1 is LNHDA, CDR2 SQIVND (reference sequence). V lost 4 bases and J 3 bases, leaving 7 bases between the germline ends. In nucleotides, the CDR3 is TGTGCCAGTAGTAAGGCAGTCTATAATTCACCCCTCCACTTT. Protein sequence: CASSKAVYNSPLHF.

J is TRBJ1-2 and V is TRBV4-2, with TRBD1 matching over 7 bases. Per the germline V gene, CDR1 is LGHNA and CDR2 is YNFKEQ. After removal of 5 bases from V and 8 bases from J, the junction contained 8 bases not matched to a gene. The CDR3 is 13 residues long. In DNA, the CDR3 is TGTGCCAGCAGCTTGGCAGGGGGGCAGGGCTACACCTTC. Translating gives CASSLAGGQGYTF.

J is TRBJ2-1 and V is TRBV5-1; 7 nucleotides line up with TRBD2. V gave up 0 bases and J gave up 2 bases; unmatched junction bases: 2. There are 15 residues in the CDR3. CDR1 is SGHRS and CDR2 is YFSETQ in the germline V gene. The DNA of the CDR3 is TGCGCCAGCAGCTTGGCTCGGGGGGCCTACAATGAGCAGTTCTTC. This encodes CASSLARGAYNEQFF.

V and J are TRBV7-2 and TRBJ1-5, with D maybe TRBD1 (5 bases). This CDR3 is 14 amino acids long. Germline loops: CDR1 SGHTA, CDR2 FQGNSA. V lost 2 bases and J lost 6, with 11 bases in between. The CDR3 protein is CASSLLGGSQPQHF. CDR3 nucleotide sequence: TGTGCCAGCAGCTTACTGGGGGGATCTCAGCCCCAGCATTTT.

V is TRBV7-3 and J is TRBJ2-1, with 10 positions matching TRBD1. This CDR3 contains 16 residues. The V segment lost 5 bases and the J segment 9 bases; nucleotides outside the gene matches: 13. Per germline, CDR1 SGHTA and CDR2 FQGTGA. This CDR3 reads CASSRSRDRGGGEQFF. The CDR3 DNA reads TGTGCCAGCAGCCGGAGCCGGGACAGGGGTGGTGGTGAGCAGTTCTTC.

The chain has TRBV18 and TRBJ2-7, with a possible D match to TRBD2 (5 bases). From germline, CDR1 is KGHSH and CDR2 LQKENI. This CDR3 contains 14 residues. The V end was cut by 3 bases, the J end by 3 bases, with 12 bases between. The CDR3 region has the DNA TGTGCCAGCTCACCGGACTCCGCGGGCTACGAGCAGTACTTC. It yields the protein CASSPDSAGYEQYF.

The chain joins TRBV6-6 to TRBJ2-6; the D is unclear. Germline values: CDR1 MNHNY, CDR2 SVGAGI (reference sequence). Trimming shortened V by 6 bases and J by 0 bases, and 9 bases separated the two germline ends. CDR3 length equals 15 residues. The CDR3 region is CASRKSYSGANVLTF. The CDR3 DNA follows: TGTGCCAGCAGAAAAAGTTACTCTGGGGCCAACGTCCTGACTTTC.

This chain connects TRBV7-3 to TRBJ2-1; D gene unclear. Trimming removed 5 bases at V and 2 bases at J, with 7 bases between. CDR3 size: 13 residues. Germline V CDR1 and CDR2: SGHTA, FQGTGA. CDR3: CASSPTPYNEQFF. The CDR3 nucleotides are TGTGCCAGCAGCCCAACACCCTACAATGAGCAGTTCTTC.

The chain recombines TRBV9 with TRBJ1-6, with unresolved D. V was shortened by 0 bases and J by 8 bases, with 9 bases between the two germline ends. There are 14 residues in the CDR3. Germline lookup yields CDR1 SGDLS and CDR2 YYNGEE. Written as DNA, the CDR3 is TGTGCCAGCAGCGTAGGTCCTCCCTATTCACCCCTCCACTTT. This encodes CASSVGPPYSPLHF.

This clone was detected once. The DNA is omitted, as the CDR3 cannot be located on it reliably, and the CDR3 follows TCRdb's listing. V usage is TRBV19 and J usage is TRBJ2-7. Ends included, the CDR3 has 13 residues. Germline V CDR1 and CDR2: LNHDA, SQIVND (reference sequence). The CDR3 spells CASTSGPSSEQYF.

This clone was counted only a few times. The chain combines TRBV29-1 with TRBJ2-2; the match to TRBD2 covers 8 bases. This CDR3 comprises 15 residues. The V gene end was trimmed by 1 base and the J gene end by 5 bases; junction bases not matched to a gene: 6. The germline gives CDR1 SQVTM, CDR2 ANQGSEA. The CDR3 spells CSVEGGGPRTGELFF. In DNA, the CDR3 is TGCAGCGTTGAAGGCGGGGGGCCTCGGACCGGGGAGCTGTTTTTT.

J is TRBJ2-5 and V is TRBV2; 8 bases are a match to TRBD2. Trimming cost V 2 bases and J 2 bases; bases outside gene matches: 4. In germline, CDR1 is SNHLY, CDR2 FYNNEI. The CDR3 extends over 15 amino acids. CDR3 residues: CASSERAGGQETQYF. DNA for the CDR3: TGTGCCAGCAGTGAACGGGCGGGGGGTCAAGAGACCCAGTACTTC.

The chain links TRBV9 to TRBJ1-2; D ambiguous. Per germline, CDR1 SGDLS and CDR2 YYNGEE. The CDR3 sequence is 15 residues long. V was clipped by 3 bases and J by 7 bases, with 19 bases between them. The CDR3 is CASSAESRWVGGYTF. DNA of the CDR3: TGTGCCAGCAGCGCAGAAAGTAGGTGGGTCGGTGGCTACACCTTC.

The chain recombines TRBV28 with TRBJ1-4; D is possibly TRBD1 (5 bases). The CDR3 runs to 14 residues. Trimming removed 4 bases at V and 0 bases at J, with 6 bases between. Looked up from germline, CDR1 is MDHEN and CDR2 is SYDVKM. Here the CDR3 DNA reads TGTGCCAGCAGTTGGGGGGCAACTAATGAAAAACTGTTTTTT. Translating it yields CASSWGATNEKLFF.

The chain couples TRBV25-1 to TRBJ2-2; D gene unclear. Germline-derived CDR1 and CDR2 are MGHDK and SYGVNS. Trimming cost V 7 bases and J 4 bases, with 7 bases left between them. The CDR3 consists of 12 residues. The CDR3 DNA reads TGTGCCAGCACGACCCCCACCGGGGAGCTGTTTTTT. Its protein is CASTTPTGELFF.

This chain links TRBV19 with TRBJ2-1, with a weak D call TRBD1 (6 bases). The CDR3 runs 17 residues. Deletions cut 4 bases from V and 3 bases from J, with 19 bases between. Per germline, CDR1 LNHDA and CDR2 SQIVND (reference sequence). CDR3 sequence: CASSRALGDNHYNEQFF. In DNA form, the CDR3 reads TGTGCCAGTAGTAGGGCCCTTGGGGACAACCACTACAATGAGCAGTTCTTC.

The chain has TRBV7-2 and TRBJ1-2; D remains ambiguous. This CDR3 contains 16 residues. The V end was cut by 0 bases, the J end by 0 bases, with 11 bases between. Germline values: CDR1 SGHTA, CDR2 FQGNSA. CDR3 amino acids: CASSLASGNTNYGYTF. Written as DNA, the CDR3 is TGTGCCAGCAGCTTAGCTTCCGGGAACACTAACTATGGCTACACCTTC.

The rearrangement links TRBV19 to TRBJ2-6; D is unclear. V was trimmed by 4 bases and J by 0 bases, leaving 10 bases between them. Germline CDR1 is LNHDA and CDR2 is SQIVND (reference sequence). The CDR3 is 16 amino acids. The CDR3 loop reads CASSTDPSSGANVLTF. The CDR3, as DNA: TGTGCCAGTAGTACTGACCCGAGCTCTGGGGCCAACGTCCTGACTTTC.

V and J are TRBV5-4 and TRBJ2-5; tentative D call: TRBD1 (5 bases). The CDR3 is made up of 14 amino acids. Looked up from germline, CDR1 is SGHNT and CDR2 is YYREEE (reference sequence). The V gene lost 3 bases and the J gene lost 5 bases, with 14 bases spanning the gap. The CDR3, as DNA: TGTGCCAGCAGCTCTGAAGCAGGGCAGGAGACCCAGTACTTC. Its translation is CASSSEAGQETQYF.

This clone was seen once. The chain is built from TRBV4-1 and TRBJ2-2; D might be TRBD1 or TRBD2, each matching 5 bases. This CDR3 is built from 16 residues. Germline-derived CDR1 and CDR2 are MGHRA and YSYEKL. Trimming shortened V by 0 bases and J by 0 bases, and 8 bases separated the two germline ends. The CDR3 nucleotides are TGCGCCAGCAGCCAAGACGGGACGCCGAACACCGGGGAGCTGTTTTTT. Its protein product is CASSQDGTPNTGELFF.

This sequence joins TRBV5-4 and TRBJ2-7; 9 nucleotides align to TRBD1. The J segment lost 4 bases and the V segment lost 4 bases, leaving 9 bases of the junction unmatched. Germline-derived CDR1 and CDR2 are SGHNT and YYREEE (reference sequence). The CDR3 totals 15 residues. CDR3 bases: TGTGCCAGCAGCCGCCCGGGACAGGGAGGTTACGAGCAGTACTTC. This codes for CASSRPGQGGYEQYF. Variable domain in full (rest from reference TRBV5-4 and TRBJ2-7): ETGVTQSPTHLIKTRGQQVTLRCSSQSGHNTVSWYQQALGQGPQFIFQYYREEENGRGNFPPRFSGLQFPNYSSELNVNALELDDSALYLCASSRPGQGGYEQYFGPGTRLTVT.

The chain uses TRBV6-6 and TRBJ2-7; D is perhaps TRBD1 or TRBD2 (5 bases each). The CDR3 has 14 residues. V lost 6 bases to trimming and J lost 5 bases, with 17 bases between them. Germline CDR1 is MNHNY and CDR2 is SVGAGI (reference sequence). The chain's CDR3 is CASRESRQGHEQYF. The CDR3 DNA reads TGTGCCAGCAGGGAATCAAGGCAGGGACACGAGCAGTACTTC.

The CDR3 DNA sequence: TGTGCCAGCAGCCCCCGGGGGCCGCACAATGAGCAGTTCTTC. It encodes CASSPRGPHNEQFF. V is TRBV7-9 and J is TRBJ2-1; D assignment may be TRBD1 or TRBD2 (6 bases each). Trimming cost V 5 bases and J 5 bases, with 13 bases left between them. The germline gives CDR1 SEHNR, CDR2 FQNEAQ (reference sequence). This CDR3 has 14 amino acids.